This passage covers 25 T cell receptor beta chains from one sample sequenced in a study of blood T cells in healthy people across ages. PCR was performed a second time for roughly 6 to 12 cycles using a sample-barcoded 5' primer and a J-beta primer mix. TCRdb ran MiXCR on the 5' RACE reads and lists one entry per CDR3 protein. The table shows roughly 1,800,000 distinct CDR3 sequences, with roughly 49% occurring only once. Sequences were obtained from blood. These TCRs come from a woman aged 40 to 55 in good health.

A few counts support this clonotype. V gene TRBV6-6 combines with J gene TRBJ2-7; D is unresolved. The germline gives CDR1 MNHNY, CDR2 SVGAGI (reference sequence). V was pared by 4 bases and J by 2 bases, with 6 bases between. This CDR3 has 12 residues. The DNA for the CDR3 is TGTGCCAGCAGTTCTCAGGCCTACGAGCAGTACTTC. This codes for CASSSQAYEQYF.

On this clonotype: An end of the junction differs from the germline gene, which may be a read error. The J gene is TRBJ2-3, the V gene TRBV5-1; 9 bases map to TRBD2. This CDR3 spans 15 amino acids. Germline values: CDR1 SGHRS, CDR2 YFSETQ. CDR3 sequence: CTSSLLAGSTDTQYF. In nucleotides, the CDR3 is TGCACCAGCAGCTTGCTAGCGGGGTCGACAGATACGCAGTATTTT.

The rearrangement uses TRBV20-1 and TRBJ2-3; TRBD2 aligns across 10 bases. The ends lost 5 bases at V and 5 bases at J; junction bases unmatched: 7. Germline loops: CDR1 DFQATT, CDR2 SNEGSKA (reference sequence). This CDR3 is built from 14 residues. CDR3 bases: TGCAGTGCTCGGACTAGCGGTGGGGTAGATACGCAGTATTTT. Amino acids: CSARTSGGVDTQYF.

The V and J genes are TRBV7-8 and TRBJ2-3; 9 nucleotides align to TRBD2. This CDR3 region has 14 residues. V was pared by 4 bases and J by 4 bases, with 3 bases of the junction left unmatched. Germline V gives CDR1 SGHVS, CDR2 FQNEAQ. The CDR3 nucleotides are TGTGCCAGCAGCTCAGCTAGCGGGGCAGATACGCAGTATTTT. This translates into CASSSASGADTQYF.

The V and J genes are TRBV6-6 and TRBJ2-5, with 9 bases lining up with TRBD1. The J call may be wrong; the DNA end is better matched by TRBJ2-7. CDR1 MNHNY and CDR2 SVGAGI come from the germline V gene (reference sequence). The length of the CDR3 is 15 residues. The CDR3 loop reads CASSRPGTGSHEQYF. CDR3 coding DNA: TGTGCCAGCAGCCGACCCGGGACAGGGTCCCACGAGCAGTACTTC.

The chain has TRBV14 and TRBJ2-3; 7 bases agree with TRBD1. Germline CDR1 and CDR2: SGHDN and FVKESK. This CDR3 contains 16 residues. J gave up 4 bases and V 3 bases, and 10 bases lay outside the gene matches. CDR3 sequence reads: CASSHYPGTVPDTQYF. CDR3 in DNA: TGTGCCAGCAGCCACTACCCGGGGACAGTGCCAGATACGCAGTATTTT.

The genes are TRBV20-1 and TRBJ1-2; 7 bases line up with TRBD1. Germline V gene data show CDR1 as DFQATT and CDR2 as SNEGSKA (reference sequence). The CDR3 has 14 amino acids. With 1 base clipped from V and 6 bases from J, the junction kept 8 bases outside the gene matches. CDR3 bases: TGCAGTGCTAGAGGTCGGGACAGCCGTCATGGCTACACCTTC. Its protein is CSARGRDSRHGYTF.

Worth noting for this clonotype: The junction does not match germline at one end; this may be a read error. J is TRBJ2-3 and V is TRBV4-1, with 7 nucleotides matching TRBD2. This CDR3 has 16 amino acids. Germline assignment: CDR1 MGHRA and CDR2 YSYEKL. CDR3 DNA sequence: TGCGCCAGCAGCCAAGATAGCGAGCGGGGCACCGATACGCAGTATTTT. Protein sequence: CASSQDSERGTDTQYF.

Of note for this clonotype: A read error may be the cause here, since a much bigger clone is one base away. V and J are TRBV20-1 and TRBJ1-2; TRBD1 agrees at 8 bases. The ends lost 6 bases at V and 6 bases at J; junction bases unmatched: 9. Germline V CDR1 and CDR2: DFQATT, SNEGSKA (reference sequence). The CDR3 consists of 13 residues. The CDR3 sequence is CSATTGVPHGYTF. Written as DNA, the CDR3 is TGCAGTGCAACGACAGGGGTTCCCCATGGCTACACCTTC.

This clonotype showed up just a few times. V usage is TRBV27 and J usage is TRBJ2-5; either TRBD1 or TRBD2 may fit D (5 bases each). The CDR3 extends over 15 amino acids. V lost 5 bases to trimming and J lost 4 bases, with 17 bases between them. Looked up from germline, CDR1 is MNHEY and CDR2 is SMNVEV (reference sequence). Written as DNA, the CDR3 is TGTGCCAGCAGTACCTCGACCGGGACGCTAGAGACCCAGTACTTC. It translates to CASSTSTGTLETQYF.

The chain joins TRBV28 to TRBJ1-2; D gene ambiguous. Trimming removed 3 bases from V and 7 bases from J, with 21 bases in between. This CDR3 spans 16 amino acids. The germline V gene has CDR1 MDHEN and CDR2 SYDVKM. The CDR3 loop is CASSFPKFGRSSGYTF. Here the CDR3 DNA reads TGTGCCAGCAGTTTTCCCAAATTTGGACGGTCGTCTGGCTACACCTTC.

This chain connects TRBV9 to TRBJ2-1, with 15 bases lining up with TRBD2. After removal of 4 bases from V and 8 bases from J, the junction contained 10 bases not matched to a gene. Germline loops: CDR1 SGDLS, CDR2 YYNGEE. CDR3 length: 17 residues. The CDR3 region is CASSTRTSGGVGDEQFF. The CDR3 nucleotides read TGTGCCAGCAGCACCCGGACTAGCGGGGGGGTGGGCGATGAGCAGTTCTTC. Full variable domain (rest looked up from reference TRBV9 and TRBJ2-1): DSGVTQTPKHLITATGQRVTLRCSPRSGDLSVYWYQQSLDQGLQFLIQYYNGEERAKGNILERFSAQQFPDLHSELNLSSLELGDSALYFCASSTRTSGGVGDEQFFGPGTRLTVL.

The chain employs TRBV20-1 and TRBJ2-3; D is ambiguous. The CDR3 extends over 15 amino acids. Germline V gene sequence: CDR1 DFQATT, CDR2 SNEGSKA (reference sequence). Trimming took off 0 bases at V and 2 bases at J, with 12 bases between the two ends. CDR3 bases: TGCAGTGCTAGAGATCAACGCTTAAACACAGATACGCAGTATTTT. Translating gives CSARDQRLNTDTQYF.

This sequence joins TRBV20-1 and TRBJ1-2; D is possibly TRBD1 (6 bases). The CDR3 is made up of 13 amino acids. V was trimmed by 1 base and J by 8 bases, leaving 14 bases between them. Germline assignment: CDR1 DFQATT and CDR2 SNEGSKA (reference sequence). This CDR3 reads CSARAPGAGGYTF. The CDR3 nucleotides read TGCAGTGCTAGAGCCCCAGGGGCGGGAGGCTACACCTTC.

Note on this clonotype: This is likely a read error, given that the CDR3 carries no conserved phenylalanine or tryptophan at its end. The V call is TRBV7-9, the J call TRBJ2-5; D is tentatively TRBD1 or TRBD2 (5 bases each). The J call may be incorrect, as the DNA end agrees better with TRBJ2-7. Germline V lookup: CDR1 SEHNR, CDR2 FQNEAQ (reference sequence). This CDR3 spans 17 amino acids. CDR3 bases: TGTGCCAGCAGCCCCCGAAGTCCCGGGGCCGCCGGCTACGAGCAGTACCTC. Its protein product is CASSPRSPGAAGYEQYL.

The chain combines TRBV20-1 with TRBJ1-2, with 10 bases that match TRBD1. Trimming removed 3 bases from V and 7 bases from J; junction bases left unmatched: 8. The germline V gene encodes CDR1 DFQATT and CDR2 SNEGSKA (reference sequence). The CDR3 is 14 amino acids. The CDR3: CSASSPGTGAGYTF. CDR3 in DNA: TGCAGTGCTAGTTCGCCCGGGACAGGGGCTGGCTACACCTTC.

A remark on this clonotype: A read error may account for a junction end that differs from germline. CDR3 nucleotides: TGTGCCAGCAGTAAATCAGGGGGCCGGGAGACCCTGTACTTC. Protein: CASSKSGGRETLYF. V usage is TRBV12-3 or TRBV12-4 and J usage is TRBJ2-5, with 8 nucleotides matching TRBD1. This CDR3 contains 14 residues.

This clonotype was picked up a small number of times. The genes are TRBV9 and TRBJ2-4, with 8 positions matching TRBD2. The CDR3 length is 16 residues. Unmatched junction bases numbered 15, after V lost 0 bases and J lost 13 bases. CDR1 and CDR2 from the germline V gene are SGDLS and YYNGEE. The CDR3: CASSVVSGGQGGKQYF. The DNA of the CDR3 is TGTGCCAGCAGCGTAGTGTCGGGGGGGCAAGGTGGCAAACAGTACTTC.

For the CDR3, the DNA is TGCAGTGCTAGGAGCGGGAAGAGCTATAGCAATCAGCCCCAGCATTTT. Encoded protein: CSARSGKSYSNQPQHF. The V gene is TRBV20-1, the J gene TRBJ1-5; D gene uncertain. From germline, CDR1 is DFQATT and CDR2 SNEGSKA (reference sequence). Trimming pared 3 bases from V and 0 bases from J, leaving 15 bases between. CDR3 length: 16 residues.

About this clonotype itself: At one end the junction does not follow the germline gene, possibly because of a read error. The chain has TRBV5-6 and TRBJ2-7; no firm D call. Looked up from germline, CDR1 is SGHDT and CDR2 is YYEEEE. The CDR3 is made up of 11 amino acids. CDR3 sequence reads: CASSLPYELYF. The CDR3 bases are TGTGCCAGCAGCCTACCCTACGAGCTGTACTTC.

Comments on this clonotype: The junction departs from the called germline gene at one end, perhaps through a read error. Here the CDR3 reads CASSEDPMPTDTQYF. CDR3 DNA: TGTGCCAGCAGCGAAGATCCCATGCCCACAGATACGCAGTATTTT. This chain connects TRBV2 to TRBJ2-3; D gene unclear. The length of the CDR3 is 15 residues. Looked up from germline, CDR1 is SNHLY and CDR2 is FYNNEI.

This clonotype was counted many times. The V and J genes are TRBV5-6 and TRBJ2-1, with 10 bases fitting TRBD1. This CDR3 region has 15 residues. Per the germline V gene, CDR1 is SGHDT and CDR2 is YYEEEE. The V and J ends lost 2 bases and 7 bases, in that order; junction bases with no gene match: 6. CDR3: CASSLPGGQGNEQFF. The DNA of the CDR3 is TGTGCCAGCAGCTTACCCGGGGGACAGGGGAATGAGCAGTTCTTC.

This clonotype appeared a few times. The V gene is TRBV5-6, the J gene TRBJ2-3; TRBD1 matches 9 bases. The length of the CDR3 is 14 residues. CDR1 and CDR2 from the germline V gene are SGHDT and YYEEEE. The junction had 6 bases not matched to a gene; V was cut back by 5 bases and J by 5 bases. The CDR3: CASSFRDREDTQYF. The CDR3 region has the DNA TGTGCCAGCAGTTTCCGGGACAGGGAAGATACGCAGTATTTT.

This clonotype has more than one count but fewer than ten. The V gene is TRBV7-2, the J gene TRBJ2-1; 7 bases are shared with TRBD1. V was pared by 6 bases and J by 6 bases, with 5 bases of the junction left unmatched. The CDR3 extends over 13 amino acids. The germline V gene encodes CDR1 SGHTA and CDR2 FQGNSA. CDR3 region: CASRPGTVNEQFF. The CDR3, as DNA: TGTGCCAGCAGGCCCGGGACAGTCAATGAGCAGTTCTTC.

The rearrangement uses TRBV4-3 and TRBJ2-3, with TRBD1 matching over 7 bases. Germline V gene sequence: CDR1 LGHNA, CDR2 YSLEER. V was clipped by 4 bases and J by 4 bases; unmatched bases: 11. This CDR3 region has 16 residues. CDR3 bases: TGCGCCAGCAGCCGGCTAGGACAGGTTCTCGCAGATACGCAGTATTTT. Its translation: CASSRLGQVLADTQYF.